The next 16 T cell receptor beta chains were all read from a single sample in a study of early T cells in non-severe SARS-CoV-2 infection. MiXCR was run by TCRdb on the 5' RACE reads, yielding one entry per CDR3 protein. The repertoire includes tens of thousands of distinct CDR3 sequences, over 8.5% of them detected once, and around 12% sits in the top ten. The material sequenced was whole blood. Every receptor here comes from an adult who was a healthcare worker with PCR-confirmed SARS-CoV-2 infection or an uninfected control (not recorded which).

This clonotype was seen at least ten times. The V gene is TRBV6-5, the J gene TRBJ1-3, with D hard to call. This CDR3 comprises 14 residues. Germline values: CDR1 MNHEY, CDR2 SVGAGI. The V end was cut by 3 bases, the J end by 1 base, with 7 bases between. The CDR3 here is CASSYDLSGNTIYF. The DNA of the CDR3 is TGTGCCAGCAGTTATGATCTGTCTGGAAACACCATATATTTT.

The CDR3 region has the DNA TGTGCCAGCCAGGGCAACCCGTGGAGCTCCTACGAGCAGTACTTC. Its protein product is CASQGNPWSSYEQYF. The chain joins TRBV28 to TRBJ2-7, with D possibly TRBD1 on 5 matching bases. From germline, CDR1 is MDHEN and CDR2 SYDVKM. The CDR3 is made up of 15 amino acids. Deletions cut 8 bases from V and 0 bases from J, with 17 bases between. Filled out from reference TRBV28 and TRBJ2-7, the complete variable domain reads DVKVTQSSRYLVKRTGEKVFLECVQDMDHENMFWYRQDPGLGLRLIYFSYDVKMKEKGDIPEGYSVSREKKERFSLILESASTNQTSMYLCASQGNPWSSYEQYFGPGTRLTVT.

This clonotype occurred many times. The CDR3 DNA reads TGCGCCAGCAGTTCCGGGACTAGTACAGATACGCAGTATTTT. It translates to CASSSGTSTDTQYF. V gene TRBV5-1 combines with J gene TRBJ2-3; 8 bases match TRBD2. Unmatched junction bases numbered 5, after V lost 5 bases and J lost 3 bases. Germline V gene data show CDR1 as SGHRS and CDR2 as YFSETQ. The CDR3 contains 14 residues. The full variable domain, rest sourced from reference TRBV5-1 and TRBJ2-3, is KAGVTQTPRYLIKTRGQQVTLSCSPISGHRSVSWYQQTPGQGLQFLFEYFSETQRNKGNFPGRFSGRQFSNSRSEMNVSTLELGDSALYLCASSSGTSTDTQYFGPGTRLTVL.

This clonotype is medium-sized within its sample. The V gene is TRBV20-1, the J gene TRBJ1-3; D is uncertain. V was cut by 3 bases and J by 3 bases, with 18 bases left in between. This CDR3 region has 16 residues. Germline CDR1 and CDR2: DFQATT and SNEGSKA (reference sequence). This chain's CDR3 is CSARGPNVGGGNTIYF. The DNA of the CDR3 is TGCAGTGCTAGGGGCCCCAACGTGGGAGGTGGAAACACCATATATTTT.

This clonotype has at least ten counts. Here the CDR3 reads CASSLWVSYNEQFF. In DNA, the CDR3 is TGTGCCAGCAGCTTATGGGTTAGCTACAATGAGCAGTTCTTC. The chain recombines TRBV11-2 with TRBJ2-1; no firm D call. Germline V lookup: CDR1 SGHAT, CDR2 FQNNGV. The CDR3 spans 14 residues. V shed 2 bases and J shed 3 bases, with 8 bases lying between them.

This clonotype showed up just a few times. The chain combines TRBV28 with TRBJ1-2; D is unresolved. CDR1 and CDR2 from the germline V gene are MDHEN and SYDVKM. This CDR3 has 14 residues. Trimming removed 4 bases at V and 1 base at J, with 10 bases between. CDR3 DNA: TGTGCCAGCAGTTCCTCGACACATAACTATGGCTACACCTTC. Translation gives CASSSSTHNYGYTF.

This clonotype was seen many times. V usage is TRBV13 and J usage is TRBJ2-3; 13 bases are a match to TRBD2. CDR3 length: 16 residues. V lost 5 bases to trimming and J lost 4 bases; unmatched junction nucleotides: 6. Germline V gene data show CDR1 as PRHDT and CDR2 as FYEKMQ (reference sequence). CDR3 coding DNA: TGTGCCAGCAGCATTCGACTAGCGGGGGGTTCAGATACGCAGTATTTT. This translates into CASSIRLAGGSDTQYF.

The sample holds a few counts of this clonotype. The J gene is TRBJ1-5, the V gene TRBV10-2; possibly TRBD1 for D (5 bases). This CDR3 has 13 amino acids. CDR1 and CDR2 from the germline V gene are WSHSY and SAAADI. V was trimmed by 4 bases and J by 4 bases, leaving 8 bases between them. The CDR3 loop reads CASSVGGNQPQHF. In DNA form, the CDR3 reads TGCGCCAGCAGTGTGGGGGGAAATCAGCCCCAGCATTTT.

At least ten counts were recorded for this clonotype. The chain recombines TRBV28 with TRBJ2-5; D not certain. Germline CDR1 and CDR2: MDHEN and SYDVKM. This CDR3 contains 12 residues. The V and J ends lost 1 base and 4 bases respectively, with 4 bases between them. CDR3 coding DNA: TGTGCCAGCAGTTTATTAGGAGAGACCCAGTACTTC. Translation: CASSLLGETQYF.

The V call is TRBV6-2 or TRBV6-3, the J call TRBJ2-4, with a tentative D call TRBD2 (5 bases). V lost 4 bases and J lost 0, with 10 bases in between. Germline CDR1 reads MNHEY; CDR2 reads SVGEGT. CDR3 length: 15 residues. CDR3 amino acids: CASSSSDLAKNIQYF. As DNA, the CDR3 is TGTGCCAGCAGTTCCTCGGACTTAGCCAAAAACATTCAGTACTTC.

The V gene is TRBV6-1, the J gene TRBJ2-2, with no clear D. The CDR3 is made up of 13 amino acids. Trimming took 4 bases from V and 3 from J, leaving 6 bases between them. Germline CDR1 and CDR2: MNHNS and SASEGT. The CDR3 nucleotides read TGTGCCAGCAGTGGGTCCGACACCGGGGAGCTGTTTTTT. Translated: CASSGSDTGELFF.

V is TRBV29-1 and J is TRBJ1-3; D unresolved. CDR3 size: 10 residues. In germline, CDR1 is SQVTM, CDR2 ANQGSEA. The CDR3 DNA is TGCGGAGTCTCTGGAAACACCATATATTTT. It encodes CGVSGNTIYF. Filled out from reference TRBV29-1 and TRBJ1-3, the complete variable domain reads SAVISQKPSRDICQRGTSLTIQCQVDSQVTMMFWYRQQPGQSLTLIATANQGSEATYESGFVIDKFPISRPNLTFSTLTVSNMSPEDSSIYLCGVSGNTIYFGEGSWLTVV.

This clonotype came up many times. V is TRBV5-4 and J is TRBJ1-2; D may be TRBD1 (5 bases). CDR3 length: 13 amino acids. The ends were cut back, 0 bases at V and 6 bases at J, with 9 bases in the middle. Per the germline V gene, CDR1 is SGHNT and CDR2 is YYREEE (reference sequence). This CDR3 is CASSLVGTDGYTF. In nucleotides, the CDR3 is TGTGCCAGCAGCTTGGTAGGGACCGATGGCTACACCTTC.

This sequence joins TRBV7-9 and TRBJ2-7; D gene unclear. The CDR3 contains 11 residues. In germline, CDR1 is SEHNR, CDR2 FQNEAQ (reference sequence). V lost 5 bases and J 10 bases, leaving 12 bases between the germline ends. The CDR3 is CASSLTLGQYF. As DNA, the CDR3 is TGTGCCAGCAGCCTTACATTGGGACAGTACTTC.

At least ten counts were recorded for this clonotype. The gene calls are TRBV2 and TRBJ1-5; D is ambiguous. The CDR3 extends over 13 amino acids. CDR1 and CDR2 (germline): SNHLY, FYNNEI. V gave up 5 bases and J gave up 7 bases, with 12 bases separating them. The CDR3 DNA follows: TGTGCCAGCAGTATGCTGGGCTGGCAGCCCCAGCATTTT. Amino acids: CASSMLGWQPQHF.

This clonotype was seen many times. The junction does not match germline at one end; this may be a read error. CDR3 residues: CASNSGLAARDF. The DNA of the CDR3 is TGTGCCAGCAACTCAGGACTAGCGGCGCGAGATTTT. The chain employs TRBV28 and TRBJ2-3, with 10 bases that match TRBD2. This CDR3 contains 12 residues. Per the germline V gene, CDR1 is MDHEN and CDR2 is SYDVKM.